Below, 11 T cell receptor beta chains from the same sample are listed, as sequenced in a study of shared clonotypes between healthy human individuals. Assay: immunoSEQ multiplex PCR; the TCRdb copy retains only in-frame clones and omits some. The table has about 2 million clones, 85% to 95% seen once. Sequenced sample: naive CD4+ T cells sorted from blood. The subset: CD45RA+ positively selected. The receptors stem from a man younger than 35 in good health.

The DNA of the CDR3 is TGTGCCACGGGACGGGGGGGAACGAACACTGAAGCTTTCTTT. Amino acid sequence: CATGRGGTNTEAFF. The V call is TRBV28, the J call TRBJ1-1, with D possibly TRBD1 on 5 matching bases. V was pared by 10 bases and J by 1 base, with 16 bases between. This CDR3 is 14 amino acids long. Germline V gene data show CDR1 as MDHEN and CDR2 as SYDVKM.

V gene TRBV2 combines with J gene TRBJ1-1; D is unclear. The CDR3 totals 13 residues. The V end lost 4 bases, the J end lost 3 bases, and 9 bases lay between the germline ends. Germline CDR1 and CDR2: SNHLY and FYNNEI. DNA for the CDR3: TGTGCCAGCAGTGTGAATAGGGACACTGAAGCTTTCTTT. Translating it yields CASSVNRDTEAFF.

The chain joins TRBV10-3 to TRBJ2-7; D unclear. The germline V gene encodes CDR1 ENHRY and CDR2 SYGVKD. With 4 bases removed from V and 2 bases from J, the gap between germline ends came to 12 bases. This CDR3 has 14 amino acids. The CDR3 loop reads CAISGGLGPYEQYF. As DNA, the CDR3 is TGTGCCATCAGTGGTGGGCTGGGTCCCTACGAGCAGTACTTC.

V usage is TRBV5-1 and J usage is TRBJ2-3, with 10 bases fitting TRBD2. Germline CDR1 reads SGHRS; CDR2 reads YFSETQ. With V trimmed by 1 base and J by 3 bases, 5 bases remained unmatched. This CDR3 is built from 16 residues. The DNA of the CDR3 is TGCGCCAGCAGCTTGCGGAGCGGGGGGGCTACAGATACGCAGTATTTT. Protein product: CASSLRSGGATDTQYF.

This chain connects TRBV30 to TRBJ2-5; TRBD1 agrees at 8 bases. CDR3 length: 12 amino acids. Germline CDR1 is GTSNPN and CDR2 is SVGIG (reference sequence). Trimming took 7 bases from V and 5 from J; bases not matched to a gene: 6. CDR3 in amino acids: CASGQGGETQYF. As DNA, the CDR3 is TGTGCCTCAGGACAGGGTGGGGAGACCCAGTACTTC.

A note on this clone: Germline and junction disagree at one end, which may indicate a read error. This CDR3 is CASRLEISTDTQYF. CDR3 sequence (DNA): TGCGCCAGCAGATTGGAGATTAGCACAGATACGCAGTATTTT. The chain couples TRBV5-1 to TRBJ2-3; no clear D gene. Germline CDR1 SGHRS, CDR2 YFSETQ. This CDR3 spans 14 amino acids.

The chain carries TRBV19 and TRBJ2-2; 7 bases match TRBD1. Germline CDR1 LNHDA, CDR2 SQIVND (reference sequence). The V segment lost 5 bases and the J segment 2 bases; nucleotides outside the gene matches: 5. The CDR3 extends over 15 amino acids. The CDR3: CASSSPGGNTGELFF. The CDR3 coding sequence is TGTGCCAGTAGTTCGCCAGGGGGAAACACCGGGGAGCTGTTTTTT.

The chain recombines TRBV11-2 with TRBJ2-1; D not certain. The CDR3 contains 15 residues. V lost 5 bases to trimming and J lost 0 bases, with 11 bases between them. Per the germline V gene, CDR1 is SGHAT and CDR2 is FQNNGV. The CDR3: CASSPDKYSYNEQFF. The CDR3 DNA follows: TGTGCCAGCAGCCCCGACAAGTACTCCTACAATGAGCAGTTCTTC.

V gene TRBV10-3 combines with J gene TRBJ2-7; the D gene is possibly TRBD1 (5 bases). V dropped 3 bases and J dropped 0 bases, with 9 bases sitting between them. This CDR3 is built from 14 residues. Germline V gives CDR1 ENHRY, CDR2 SYGVKD. Here the CDR3 DNA reads TGTGCCATCAGTGATGACAGCTTCTCCTACGAGCAGTACTTC. Its translation is CAISDDSFSYEQYF.

Comments on this clone: The junction differs from germline at one of its ends, possibly a read error. Here the CDR3 DNA reads TGTGCTAGCAGCTTATGGCACGGGGATGAGCAGTTCTTC. Translated, it gives CASSLWHGDEQFF. The chain links TRBV7-7 to TRBJ2-1; D is possibly TRBD2 (5 bases). The CDR3 consists of 13 residues. CDR1 SSHAT and CDR2 FNYEAQ come from the germline V gene (reference sequence).

Concerning this clone itself: Other DNA variants within this sample encode the same CDR3. The V call is TRBV5-1, the J call TRBJ2-3; 12 positions match TRBD1. V shed 2 bases, J shed 4 bases, and the junction held 2 bases outside the gene matches. CDR1 is SGHRS, CDR2 YFSETQ, per germline. The CDR3 consists of 15 residues. Here the CDR3 reads CASSLGTGGPDTQYF. The CDR3 region has the DNA TGCGCCAGCAGCTTAGGGACAGGGGGCCCAGATACGCAGTATTTT.